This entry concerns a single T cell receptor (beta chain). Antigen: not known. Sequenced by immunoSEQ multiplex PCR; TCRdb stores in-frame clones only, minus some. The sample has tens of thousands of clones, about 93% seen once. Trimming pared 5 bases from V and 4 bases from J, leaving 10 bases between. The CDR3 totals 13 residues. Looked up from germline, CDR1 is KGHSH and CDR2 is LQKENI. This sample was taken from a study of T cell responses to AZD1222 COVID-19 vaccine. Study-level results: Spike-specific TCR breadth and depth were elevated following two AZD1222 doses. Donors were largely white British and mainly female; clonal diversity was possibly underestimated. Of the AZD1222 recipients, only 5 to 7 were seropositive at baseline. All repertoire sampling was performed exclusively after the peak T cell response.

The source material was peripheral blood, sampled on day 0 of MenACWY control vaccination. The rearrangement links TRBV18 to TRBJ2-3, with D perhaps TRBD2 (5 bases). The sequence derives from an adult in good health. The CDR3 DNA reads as TGTGCCAGCTCAACGGGATCCCCAGATACGCAGTATTTT. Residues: CASSTGSPDTQYF.